The 21 T cell receptor beta chains reported below all come from one sample, sequenced in a study of blood T cells in healthy people across ages. The second PCR ran roughly 6 to 11 cycles with a sample-barcoded 5' primer and J-beta primers. MiXCR, run by TCRdb on the 5' RACE reads, gives a single entry per CDR3 protein. The sample records hundreds of thousands of distinct CDR3 sequences, 45% to 50% being singletons. Source material: blood. The receptors shown here come from a woman aged 60-75 years in good health.

In DNA, the CDR3 is TGTGCCAGCGGATCTAGCGGTCCAGGGGCCCAGTACTTC. Translated: CASGSSGPGAQYF. The V and J genes are TRBV7-2 and TRBJ2-7, with D possibly TRBD2 on 7 matching bases. The germline CDR1 and CDR2 sequences are SGHTA and FQGNSA. With 8 bases removed from V and 10 bases from J, the gap between germline ends came to 21 bases. The CDR3 extends over 13 amino acids.

Ten or more counts support this clonotype. The V call is TRBV10-3, the J call TRBJ2-7; D not certain. V was cut by 6 bases and J by 6 bases, with 12 bases left in between. Looked up from germline, CDR1 is ENHRY and CDR2 is SYGVKD. The CDR3 totals 12 residues. Here the CDR3 reads CAISPGGGEQYF. The CDR3 region has the DNA TGTGCCATCAGCCCGGGCGGCGGCGAGCAGTACTTC.

This chain links TRBV18 with TRBJ2-1, with D hard to call. The V gene lost 3 bases and the J gene lost 8 bases, with 8 bases spanning the gap. Germline CDR1 and CDR2: KGHSH and LQKENI. The length of the CDR3 is 12 residues. This chain's CDR3 is CASSPGLDEQFF. As DNA, the CDR3 is TGTGCCAGCTCACCTGGGCTAGATGAGCAGTTCTTC.

Many counts were recorded for this clonotype. J is TRBJ2-1 and V is TRBV20-1; D gene unclear. V was clipped by 6 bases and J by 8 bases, with 8 bases between them. Germline V gene sequence: CDR1 DFQATT, CDR2 SNEGSKA (reference sequence). The CDR3 extends over 10 amino acids. The CDR3 sequence: CSASNYEQFF. The CDR3 nucleotides are TGCAGTGCCAGCAACTATGAGCAGTTCTTC.

The chain couples TRBV5-1 to TRBJ1-2; the D is unclear. V dropped 0 bases and J dropped 2 bases, with 11 bases sitting between them. Germline loops: CDR1 SGHRS, CDR2 YFSETQ. The CDR3 contains 15 residues. The CDR3 region is CASSLGPEINYGYTF. CDR3 in DNA: TGCGCCAGCAGCTTGGGGCCAGAAATCAACTATGGCTACACCTTC.

J is TRBJ2-4 and V is TRBV7-8; weak D call: TRBD2 (5 bases). The DNA end is a closer match to TRBJ2-7, so the J assignment may be wrong. The CDR3 runs to 14 residues. CDR1 is SGHVS and CDR2 is FQNEAQ in the germline V gene. As DNA, the CDR3 is TGTGCCAGCAGCTTCCGGGATACCTCCTACGAGCAGTACTTC. It translates to CASSFRDTSYEQYF.

This rearrangement joins TRBV2 to TRBJ2-3; 8 nucleotides align to TRBD1. Per germline, CDR1 SNHLY and CDR2 FYNNEI. The junction had 10 bases not matched to a gene; V was cut back by 5 bases and J by 0 bases. This CDR3 is built from 17 residues. CDR3 protein: CASSRPTGGRSTDTQYF. The CDR3 nucleotides read TGTGCCAGCAGTCGCCCAACAGGGGGACGAAGCACAGATACGCAGTATTTT.

The chain combines TRBV7-9 with TRBJ1-6; TRBD1 matches at 7 bases. The V gene's germline CDR1 is SEHNR and CDR2 FQNEAQ (reference sequence). Germline trimming cut 5 bases from V and 8 bases from J; bases unmatched to any gene: 6. The CDR3 covers 14 residues. The DNA for the CDR3 is TGTGCCAGCAGCACGGTCCAGGGGGATTCACCCCTCCACTTT. It translates to CASSTVQGDSPLHF.

The V call is TRBV2, the J call TRBJ2-1; 8 bases agree with TRBD2. CDR1 is SNHLY, CDR2 FYNNEI, per germline. CDR3 length: 15 amino acids. The V and J ends lost 0 bases and 7 bases, in that order; junction bases with no gene match: 5. The DNA of the CDR3 is TGTGCCAGCAGTGAAGCGAGGGTAGCGGGGAATGAGCAGTTCTTC. It is translated as CASSEARVAGNEQFF.

This chain joins TRBV5-1 and TRBJ2-7; D gene ambiguous. Germline V gene lookup returns CDR1 SGHRS and CDR2 YFSETQ. The CDR3 is 13 amino acids. Trimming removed 6 bases from V and 2 bases from J, with 12 bases in between. CDR3: CASKVVGAYEQYF. In nucleotides, the CDR3 is TGCGCCAGCAAGGTGGTAGGAGCCTACGAGCAGTACTTC.

This clonotype was counted a few times. The CDR3 protein is CAISEHPDSGANVLTF. CDR3 DNA: TGTGCCATCAGTGAGCATCCAGACTCTGGGGCCAACGTCCTGACTTTC. The chain joins TRBV10-3 to TRBJ2-6; the D is unclear. Germline V gene data show CDR1 as ENHRY and CDR2 as SYGVKD. Trimming cost V 2 bases and J 0 bases, with 8 bases left between them. CDR3 length equals 16 residues.

J is TRBJ1-1 and V is TRBV4-2; D uncertain. CDR1 is LGHNA, CDR2 YNFKEQ, per germline. V lost 0 bases and J lost 7, with 9 bases in between. CDR3 size: 13 residues. CDR3 sequence: CASSQDLEGEAFF. The CDR3 nucleotides are TGTGCCAGCAGCCAAGATTTGGAAGGTGAAGCTTTCTTT.

This clonotype was seen a handful of times. V gene TRBV29-1 combines with J gene TRBJ2-3; TRBD2 agrees at 8 bases. The CDR3 contains 14 residues. The V and J ends lost 3 bases and 6 bases, in that order; junction bases with no gene match: 8. Germline values: CDR1 SQVTM, CDR2 ANQGSEA. The CDR3: CSVDSGSISDTQYF. The CDR3 DNA reads as TGCAGCGTTGACAGCGGGAGTATTAGTGATACGCAGTATTTT.

The chain has TRBV7-2 and TRBJ2-7, with D perhaps TRBD2 (6 bases). This CDR3 is built from 13 residues. V lost 3 bases to trimming and J lost 2 bases, with 8 bases between them. CDR1 and CDR2 (germline): SGHTA, FQGNSA. CDR3 region: CASSFRLAYEQYF. The CDR3 DNA is TGTGCCAGCAGCTTCCGACTAGCCTACGAGCAGTACTTC.

This sequence joins TRBV6-1 and TRBJ2-1; perhaps TRBD2 as D (5 bases). The tail of the sequence fits TRBJ2-7 better, so the J call may be wrong. Germline V gene data show CDR1 as MNHNS and CDR2 as SASEGT. The CDR3 has 17 amino acids. The CDR3 DNA reads TGTGCCAGCAGTCCACTGCCCGTTTTGGACTCCTACAATGAGCAGTACTTC. Encoded protein: CASSPLPVLDSYNEQYF.

The chain has TRBV28 and TRBJ1-2; 8 nucleotides line up with TRBD1. Looked up from germline, CDR1 is MDHEN and CDR2 is SYDVKM. This CDR3 has 14 residues. The V and J ends lost 3 bases and 8 bases, in that order; junction bases with no gene match: 8. As DNA, the CDR3 is TGTGCCAGCAGTTTCCCGGACAGGGTTAAGGGCTACACCTTC. Translation gives CASSFPDRVKGYTF.

This chain joins TRBV4-2 and TRBJ2-7; D is perhaps TRBD2 (6 bases). Germline V CDR1 and CDR2: LGHNA, YNFKEQ. There are 13 residues in the CDR3. The V gene lost 0 bases and the J gene lost 7 bases, with 10 bases spanning the gap. CDR3 DNA: TGTGCCAGCAGCCAAGACAGGGCGGGAGAGCAGTACTTC. Protein sequence: CASSQDRAGEQYF.

The rearrangement joins TRBV30 to TRBJ2-6; possible D gene TRBD1, 5 bases. V lost 5 bases to trimming and J lost 3 bases, with 14 bases between them. The CDR3 is 15 amino acids. The germline V gene encodes CDR1 GTSNPN and CDR2 SVGIG (reference sequence). Here the CDR3 reads CAWGRDRFGANVLTF. CDR3 bases: TGTGCCTGGGGGCGCGACAGATTTGGGGCCAACGTCCTGACTTTC.

This clonotype was picked up many times. This sequence joins TRBV9 and TRBJ2-7; D perhaps matches TRBD2 (6 bases). Looked up from germline, CDR1 is SGDLS and CDR2 is YYNGEE. V was clipped by 0 bases and J by 0 bases, with 7 bases between them. This CDR3 is 14 amino acids long. The CDR3 sequence is CASSVDGSSYEQYF. CDR3 nucleotide sequence: TGTGCCAGCAGCGTAGACGGGAGCTCCTACGAGCAGTACTTC.

This clonotype has only a few counts. V and J are TRBV28 and TRBJ2-3; D is ambiguous. The CDR3 covers 15 residues. Germline V CDR1 and CDR2: MDHEN, SYDVKM. Trimming took 8 bases from V and 4 from J, leaving 19 bases between them. The CDR3 spells CASAPFSAEADTQYF. The CDR3 DNA sequence: TGTGCCAGCGCCCCCTTCTCGGCCGAAGCAGATACGCAGTATTTT. Supplemented by reference TRBV28 and TRBJ2-3, the full variable domain reads DVKVTQSSRYLVKRTGEKVFLECVQDMDHENMFWYRQDPGLGLRLIYFSYDVKMKEKGDIPEGYSVSREKKERFSLILESASTNQTSMYLCASAPFSAEADTQYFGPGTRLTVL.

This chain joins TRBV29-1 and TRBJ2-3, with TRBD2 as a possible D gene (6 bases). The germline V gene has CDR1 SQVTM and CDR2 ANQGSEA. Trimming pared 4 bases from V and 0 bases from J, leaving 8 bases between. The CDR3 spans 13 residues. The CDR3 is CSVAGDSTDTQYF. CDR3 in DNA: TGCAGCGTTGCGGGAGATAGCACAGATACGCAGTATTTT.